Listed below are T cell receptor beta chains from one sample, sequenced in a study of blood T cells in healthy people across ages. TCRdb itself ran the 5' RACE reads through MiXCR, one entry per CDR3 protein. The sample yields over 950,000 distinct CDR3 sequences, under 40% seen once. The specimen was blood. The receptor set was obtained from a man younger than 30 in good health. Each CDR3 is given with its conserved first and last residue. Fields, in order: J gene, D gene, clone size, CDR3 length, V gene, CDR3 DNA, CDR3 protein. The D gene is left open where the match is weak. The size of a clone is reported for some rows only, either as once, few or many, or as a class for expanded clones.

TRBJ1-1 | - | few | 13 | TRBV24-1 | TGTGCCACCAGTGATTCAGGGTTGGCTGAAGCTTTCTTT | CATSDSGLAEAFF
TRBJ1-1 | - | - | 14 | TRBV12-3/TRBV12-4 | TGTGCCAGCAGTTTCCCGGCTAATACAAGTCAAGCTTTCTTT | CASSFPANTSQAFF
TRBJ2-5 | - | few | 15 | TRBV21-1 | TGTGCCAGCACCTTGGTATGGGCCTCCCAAGAGACCCAGTACTTC | CASTLVWASQETQYF
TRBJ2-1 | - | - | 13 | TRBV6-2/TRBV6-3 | TGTGCCAGCAGAACGACGTCAATGCTTGAGCAGTTCTTC | CASRTTSMLEQFF
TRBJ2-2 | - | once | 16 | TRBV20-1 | TGCAGTGCTAGAGGGCCCCAGGGTGCGGGTACCGGGGAGCTGTTTTTT | CSARGPQGAGTGELFF
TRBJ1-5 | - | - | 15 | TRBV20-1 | TGCAGTGCTGAACCAGGGGCCGCTAGCAATCAGCCCCAGCATTTT | CSAEPGAASNQPQHF
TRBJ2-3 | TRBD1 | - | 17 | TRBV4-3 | TGCGCCAGCAGCCAAGATCGGACAGGGCAATCCACAGATACGCAGTATTTT | CASSQDRTGQSTDTQYF
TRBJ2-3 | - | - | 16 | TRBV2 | TGTGCCAGCAGTGAAGCGCATAGGACAGCGGCAGATACGCAGTATTTT | CASSEAHRTAADTQYF
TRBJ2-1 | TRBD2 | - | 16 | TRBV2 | TGTGCCAGCAGCGCCGGGACTAGCGGGGGGGCCCATGAGCAGTTCTTC | CASSAGTSGGAHEQFF
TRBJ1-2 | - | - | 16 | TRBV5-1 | TGCGCCGGCAGCTTGCCGACTATTGGGGGCGACTATGGCTACACCTTC | CAGSLPTIGGDYGYTF
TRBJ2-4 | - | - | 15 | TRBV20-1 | TGCAGTGCTAGAGATCTTGATTTAGCCAAAAACATTCAGTACTTC | CSARDLDLAKNIQYF
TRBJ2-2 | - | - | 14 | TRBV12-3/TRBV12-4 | TGTGCCAGCAGTACGTATAGGAGGCCCGGGGAGCTGTTTTTT | CASSTYRRPGELFF
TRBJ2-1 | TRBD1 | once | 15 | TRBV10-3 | TGTACCATCAGTGACGTGACAGGGATTTACAATGAGCAGTTCTTC | CTISDVTGIYNEQFF
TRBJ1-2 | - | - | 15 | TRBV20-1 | TGCAGTGCTAGAGCTCGAACGGGGGAAGCCTACGGCTACACCTTC | CSARARTGEAYGYTF
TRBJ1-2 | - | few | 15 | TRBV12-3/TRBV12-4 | TGTGCCAGCTCGCCGGTCCCCGCTAAGGGCTATGGCTACACCTTC | CASSPVPAKGYGYTF
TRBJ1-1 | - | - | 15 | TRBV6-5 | TGTGCCAGCAGCTCCCGGCGAGGGGCGGGCACTGAAGCTTTCTTT | CASSSRRGAGTEAFF
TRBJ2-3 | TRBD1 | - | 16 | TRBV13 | TGTGCCAGCAGCAAGACGGGACAGGGGGGCACAGATACGCAGTATTTT | CASSKTGQGGTDTQYF
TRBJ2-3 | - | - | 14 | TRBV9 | TGTGCCAGCAGCGCGGACGGGGGCACAGATACGCAGTATTTT | CASSADGGTDTQYF
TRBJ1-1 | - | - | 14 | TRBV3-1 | TGTGCCAGCAGTCAAGATGGCAGCGTAAATCAAGCTTTCTTT | CASSQDGSVNQAFF
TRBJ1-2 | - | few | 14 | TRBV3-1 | TGTGCCAGCAGCCTGGCGGAGCTTGGCTATGGCTACACCTTC | CASSLAELGYGYTF
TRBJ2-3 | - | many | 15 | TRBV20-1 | TGCAGTGCTCTAACTCGGTTTACTAGCACAGATACGCAGTATTTT | CSALTRFTSTDTQYF
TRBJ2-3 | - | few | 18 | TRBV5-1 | TGCGCCAGCAGCTTGTTAGGAGGGGGAACCTCTAGCACAGATACGCAGTATTTT | CASSLLGGGTSSTDTQYF
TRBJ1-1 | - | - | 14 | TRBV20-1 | TGCAGTGCTCAGTCGGCCGAGGCGGCCACTGAAGCTTTCTTT | CSAQSAEAATEAFF
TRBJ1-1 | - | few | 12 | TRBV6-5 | TGTGCCAGCAGTCCGCGACCCACTGAAGCTTTCTTT | CASSPRPTEAFF